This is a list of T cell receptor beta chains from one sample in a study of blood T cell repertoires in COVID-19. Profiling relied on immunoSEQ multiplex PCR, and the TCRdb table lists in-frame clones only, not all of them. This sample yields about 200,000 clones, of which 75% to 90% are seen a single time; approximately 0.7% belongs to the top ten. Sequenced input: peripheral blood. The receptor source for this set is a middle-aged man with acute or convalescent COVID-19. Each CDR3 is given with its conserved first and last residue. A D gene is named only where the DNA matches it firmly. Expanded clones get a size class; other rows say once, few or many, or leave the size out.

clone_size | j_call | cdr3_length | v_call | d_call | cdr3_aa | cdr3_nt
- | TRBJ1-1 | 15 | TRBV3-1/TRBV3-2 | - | CASSPGFGGDTEAFF | TGTGCCAGCAGCCCGGGATTCGGGGGGGACACTGAAGCTTTCTTT
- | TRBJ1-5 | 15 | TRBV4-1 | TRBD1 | CASSPQGAGYPPQHF | TGCGCCAGCAGCCCACAGGGGGCTGGGTATCCGCCCCAGCATTTT
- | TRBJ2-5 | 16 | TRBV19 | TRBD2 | CASSRTSGGPQETQYF | TGTGCCAGTAGCAGGACTAGCGGGGGTCCCCAAGAGACCCAGTACTTC
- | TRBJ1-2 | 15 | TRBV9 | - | CASSAEYRAHYGYTF | TGTGCCAGCAGCGCGGAGTACAGGGCTCACTATGGCTACACCTTC
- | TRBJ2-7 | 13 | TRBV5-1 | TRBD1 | CASSRKQGSEQYF | TGCGCCAGCAGCCGAAAACAGGGGTCCGAGCAGTACTTC
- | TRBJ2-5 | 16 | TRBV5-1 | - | CASSLGRGPIQETQYF | TGCGCCAGCAGCTTGGGGCGGGGGCCGATCCAAGAGACCCAGTACTTC
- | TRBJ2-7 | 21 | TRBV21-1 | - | CASRSKIRGLAGGPGAYEQYF | TGTGCCAGCAGATCAAAAATCAGGGGCCTAGCGGGGGGGCCCGGGGCCTACGAGCAGTACTTC
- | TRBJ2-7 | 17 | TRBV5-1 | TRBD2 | CASSSGTSGGPWDEQYF | TGCGCCAGCAGCTCTGGGACTAGCGGGGGGCCGTGGGACGAGCAGTACTTC
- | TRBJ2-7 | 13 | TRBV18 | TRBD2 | CASRGGAAYEQYF | TGTGCCAGCCGCGGGGGGGCGGCGTACGAGCAGTACTTC
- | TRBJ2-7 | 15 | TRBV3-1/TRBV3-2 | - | CASSQDWGRGVEQYF | TGTGCCAGCAGCCAAGATTGGGGCAGGGGAGTCGAGCAGTACTTC
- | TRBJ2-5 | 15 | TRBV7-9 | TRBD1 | CASSLAGTEQETQYF | TGTGCCAGCAGCCTAGCCGGGACAGAGCAAGAGACCCAGTACTTC
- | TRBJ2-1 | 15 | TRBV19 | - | CASSINRDLWNEQFF | TGTGCCAGTAGTATAAACAGGGACCTATGGAATGAGCAGTTCTTC
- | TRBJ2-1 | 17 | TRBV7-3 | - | CASSSSPGFQGYNEQFF | TGTGCCAGCAGCTCATCCCCGGGATTTCAAGGGTACAATGAGCAGTTCTTC
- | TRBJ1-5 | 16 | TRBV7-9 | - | CASSQIGGLSNQPQHF | TGTGCCAGCAGCCAAATAGGGGGATTGAGCAATCAGCCCCAGCATTTT
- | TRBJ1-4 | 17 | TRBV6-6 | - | CASSPWRVPLTNEKLFF | TGTGCCAGCAGTCCCTGGAGGGTGCCACTAACTAATGAAAAACTGTTTTTT
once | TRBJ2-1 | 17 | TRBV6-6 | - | CASSRLESQLPSNEQFF | TGTGCCAGCAGTCGACTAGAAAGCCAACTTCCCAGCAATGAGCAGTTCTTC
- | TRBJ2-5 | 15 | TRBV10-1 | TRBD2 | CASSVGLAARETQYF | TGCGCCAGCAGTGTTGGACTAGCGGCTCGAGAGACCCAGTACTTC
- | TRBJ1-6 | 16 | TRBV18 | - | CASSPPNAQDNSPLHF | TGTGCCAGCTCACCACCAAACGCACAAGATAATTCACCCCTCCACTTT
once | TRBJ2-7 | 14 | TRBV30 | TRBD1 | CAWTTGGRSYEQYF | TGTGCCTGGACTACAGGGGGACGATCCTACGAGCAGTACTTC
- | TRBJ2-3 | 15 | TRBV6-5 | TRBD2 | CASRRGLAGDYTQYF | TGTGCCAGCAGAAGAGGACTAGCGGGGGACTATACGCAGTATTTT
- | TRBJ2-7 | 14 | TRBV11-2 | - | CASSLDAGSYEQYF | TGTGCCAGCAGCTTAGATGCCGGGTCCTACGAGCAGTACTTC
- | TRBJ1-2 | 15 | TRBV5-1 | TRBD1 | CASSLVSGGPSGYTF | TGCGCCAGCAGCTTGGTGTCAGGGGGTCCTAGTGGCTACACCTTC
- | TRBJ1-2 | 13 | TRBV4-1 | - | CASSPGSSGGYTF | TGCGCCAGCAGCCCGGGGAGTTCGGGTGGCTACACCTTC
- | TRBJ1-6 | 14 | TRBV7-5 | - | CVRSFPGGNSPLHF | TGTGTCAGAAGCTTTCCAGGGGGCAATTCACCCCTCCACTTT
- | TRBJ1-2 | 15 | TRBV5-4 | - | CASSQDYQGGYGYTF | TGTGCCAGCAGCCAGGACTACCAGGGTGGCTATGGCTACACCTTC
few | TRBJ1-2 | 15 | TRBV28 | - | CASKKTGLANYGYTF | TGTGCCAGCAAGAAGACAGGCCTAGCTAACTATGGCTACACCTTC
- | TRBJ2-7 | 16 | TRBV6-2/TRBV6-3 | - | CASSTPIDSDSYEQYF | TGTGCCAGCAGTACACCCATTGACAGTGACTCCTACGAGCAGTACTTC
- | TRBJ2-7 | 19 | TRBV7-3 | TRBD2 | CASSLMAGKGSSGKYEQYF | TGTGCCAGCAGCTTAATGGCAGGGAAGGGCTCTAGCGGGAAATACGAGCAGTACTTC
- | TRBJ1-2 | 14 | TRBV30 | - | CAWSVPSGWGGYTF | TGTGCCTGGAGTGTACCATCTGGGTGGGGCGGCTACACCTTC
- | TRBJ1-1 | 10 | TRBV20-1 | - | CSARAEGAFF | TGCAGTGCTAGAGCCGAGGGCGCTTTCTTT
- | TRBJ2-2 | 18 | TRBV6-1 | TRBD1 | CASSETLLTGFNTGELFF | TGTGCCAGCAGTGAGACCCTACTGACAGGGTTTAACACCGGGGAGCTGTTTTTT
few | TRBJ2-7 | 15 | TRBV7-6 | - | CASSLGPGFSYEQYF | TGTGCCAGCAGCTTAGGGCCAGGTTTTTCCTACGAGCAGTACTTC
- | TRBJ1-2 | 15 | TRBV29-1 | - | CSVTTGVLANYGYTF | TGCAGCGTGACGACAGGCGTACTAGCTAACTATGGCTACACCTTC
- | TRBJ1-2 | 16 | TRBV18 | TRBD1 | CASSPLNRGNDYGYTF | TGTGCCAGCTCACCTCTAAACAGGGGGAATGACTATGGCTACACCTTC
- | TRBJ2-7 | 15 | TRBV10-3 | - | CAISELAGDGSEQYF | TGTGCCATCAGTGAGTTAGCAGGGGATGGGTCCGAGCAGTACTTC
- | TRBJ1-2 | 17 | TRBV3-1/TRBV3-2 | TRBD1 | CASSHAPGQGAIYGYTF | TGTGCCAGCAGCCACGCGCCTGGACAGGGGGCAATCTATGGCTACACCTTC
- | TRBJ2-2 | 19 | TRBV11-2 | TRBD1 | CASSFRGDRGLSNTGELFF | TGTGCCAGCAGCTTTAGGGGGGACAGGGGCCTCTCGAACACCGGGGAGCTGTTTTTT
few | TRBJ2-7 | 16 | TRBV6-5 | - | CASSYARDVSSYEQYF | TGTGCCAGCAGTTACGCGAGAGATGTTAGCTCCTACGAGCAGTACTTC
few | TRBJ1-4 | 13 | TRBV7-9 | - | CASTQMERQELFF | TGTGCCAGCACCCAAATGGAGCGGCAGGAACTGTTTTTT
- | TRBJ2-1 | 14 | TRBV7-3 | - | CASPTRTFNNEQFF | TGTGCCAGCCCGACTAGAACTTTCAACAATGAGCAGTTCTTC
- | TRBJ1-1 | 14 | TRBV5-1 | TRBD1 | CASSIQGARGEAFF | TGCGCCAGCAGCATACAGGGGGCGAGGGGTGAAGCTTTCTTT
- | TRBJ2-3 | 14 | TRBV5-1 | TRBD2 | CASRIWDYTDTQYF | TGCGCCAGCAGGATTTGGGACTACACAGATACGCAGTATTTT
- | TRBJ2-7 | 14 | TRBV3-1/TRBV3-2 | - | CASSQGGRVGEQYF | TGTGCCAGCAGCCAAGGGGGCAGGGTTGGCGAGCAGTACTTC
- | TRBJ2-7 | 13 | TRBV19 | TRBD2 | CAVSRGSSYEQYF | TGTGCCGTGTCGCGCGGGAGTTCCTACGAGCAGTACTTC
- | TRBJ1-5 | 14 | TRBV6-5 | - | CASSAQAYYQPQHF | TGTGCCAGCAGCGCACAGGCGTACTATCAGCCCCAGCATTTT
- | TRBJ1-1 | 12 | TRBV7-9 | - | CASSQAPTEAFF | TGTGCCAGCAGCCAGGCCCCCACTGAAGCTTTCTTT
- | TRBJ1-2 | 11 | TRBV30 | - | CAWSVSYGYTF | TGTGCCTGGAGTGTTAGCTATGGCTACACCTTC
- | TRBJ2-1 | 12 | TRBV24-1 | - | CATSDIKNEQFF | TGTGCCACCAGTGATATTAAAAATGAGCAGTTCTTC
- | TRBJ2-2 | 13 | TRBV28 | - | CASSVQGNGELFF | TGTGCCAGCAGTGTCCAGGGTAACGGGGAGCTGTTTTTT
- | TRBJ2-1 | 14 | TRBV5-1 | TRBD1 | CASSSGQYYNEQFF | TGCGCCAGCAGCTCGGGACAGTACTACAATGAGCAGTTCTTC
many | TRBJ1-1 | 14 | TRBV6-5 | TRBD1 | CASSSRGRGTEAFF | TGTGCCAGCAGTTCTAGGGGGCGGGGCACTGAAGCTTTCTTT
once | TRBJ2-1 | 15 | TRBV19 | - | CASSISQGGYNEQFF | TGTGCCAGTAGTATATCTCAAGGCGGGTACAATGAGCAGTTCTTC
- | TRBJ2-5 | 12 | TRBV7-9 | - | CASSPHSGTQYF | TGTGCCAGCAGCCCACATTCAGGGACCCAGTACTTC